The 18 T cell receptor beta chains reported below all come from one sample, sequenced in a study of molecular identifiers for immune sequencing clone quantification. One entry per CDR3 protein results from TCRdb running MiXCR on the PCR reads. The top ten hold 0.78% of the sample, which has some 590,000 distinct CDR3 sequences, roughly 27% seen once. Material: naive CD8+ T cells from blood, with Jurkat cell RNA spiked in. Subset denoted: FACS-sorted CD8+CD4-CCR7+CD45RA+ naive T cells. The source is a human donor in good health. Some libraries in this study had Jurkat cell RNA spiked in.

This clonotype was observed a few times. CDR3 DNA: TGTGCCAGCAGCCCCGGACTAGCGGGAGTAAAACACTACGAGCAGTACTTC. Its protein is CASSPGLAGVKHYEQYF. The V and J genes are TRBV7-2 and TRBJ2-7, with 13 bases fitting TRBD2. Germline V gene lookup returns CDR1 SGHTA and CDR2 FQGNSA. J gave up 3 bases and V 5 bases, and 10 bases lay outside the gene matches. The CDR3 extends over 17 amino acids.

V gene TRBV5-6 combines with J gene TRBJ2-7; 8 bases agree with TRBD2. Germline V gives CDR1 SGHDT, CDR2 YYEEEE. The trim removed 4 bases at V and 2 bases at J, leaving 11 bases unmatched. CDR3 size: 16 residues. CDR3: CASSRRVAGPPYEQYF. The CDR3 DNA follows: TGTGCCAGCAGCCGGCGGGTAGCGGGACCGCCCTACGAGCAGTACTTC.

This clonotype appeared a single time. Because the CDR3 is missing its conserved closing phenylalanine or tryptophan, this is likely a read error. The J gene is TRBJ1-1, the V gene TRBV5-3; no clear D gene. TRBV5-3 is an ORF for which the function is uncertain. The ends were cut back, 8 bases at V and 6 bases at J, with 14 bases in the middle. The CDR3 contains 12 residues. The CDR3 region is CASSHSGAEAFL. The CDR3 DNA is TGTGCCAGCAGCCACTCTGGGGCTGAAGCTTTCCTT.

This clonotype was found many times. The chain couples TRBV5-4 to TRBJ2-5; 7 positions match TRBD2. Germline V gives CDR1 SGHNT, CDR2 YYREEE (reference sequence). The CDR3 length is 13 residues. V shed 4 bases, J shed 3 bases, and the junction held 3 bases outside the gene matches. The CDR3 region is CASSGGGEETQYF. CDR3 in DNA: TGTGCCAGCAGCGGGGGGGGAGAAGAGACCCAGTACTTC.

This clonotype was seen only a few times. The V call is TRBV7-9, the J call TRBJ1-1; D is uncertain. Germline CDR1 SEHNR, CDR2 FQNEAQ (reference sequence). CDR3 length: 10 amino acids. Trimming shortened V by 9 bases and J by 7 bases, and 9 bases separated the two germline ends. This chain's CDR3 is CASRSDEAFF. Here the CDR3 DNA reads TGTGCCAGTAGGTCAGATGAAGCTTTCTTT.

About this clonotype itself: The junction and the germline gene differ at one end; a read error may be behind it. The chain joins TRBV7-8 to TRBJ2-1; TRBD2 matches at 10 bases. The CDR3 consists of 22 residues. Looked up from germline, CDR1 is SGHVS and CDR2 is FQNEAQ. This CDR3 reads CASTFRTAWTSGTTGSYNEPFF. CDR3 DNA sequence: TGTGCCAGCACTTTCCGGACAGCCTGGACTAGCGGAACGACGGGCTCCTACAATGAGCCGTTCTTC.

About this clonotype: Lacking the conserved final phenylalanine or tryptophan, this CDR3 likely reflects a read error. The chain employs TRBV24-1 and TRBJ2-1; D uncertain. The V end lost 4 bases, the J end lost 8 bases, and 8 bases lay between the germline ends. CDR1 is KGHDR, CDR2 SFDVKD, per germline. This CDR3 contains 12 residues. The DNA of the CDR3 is TGTGCCACCAGTGAGCTGACTGATGAGCAGTTCCTC. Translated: CATSELTDEQFL.

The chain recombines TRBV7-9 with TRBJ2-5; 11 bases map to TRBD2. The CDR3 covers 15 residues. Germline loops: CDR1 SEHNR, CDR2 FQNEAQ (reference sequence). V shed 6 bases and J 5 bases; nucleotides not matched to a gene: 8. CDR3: CASSKLAGGLETQYF. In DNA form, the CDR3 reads TGTGCCAGCAGTAAGCTAGCGGGGGGCTTGGAGACCCAGTACTTC.

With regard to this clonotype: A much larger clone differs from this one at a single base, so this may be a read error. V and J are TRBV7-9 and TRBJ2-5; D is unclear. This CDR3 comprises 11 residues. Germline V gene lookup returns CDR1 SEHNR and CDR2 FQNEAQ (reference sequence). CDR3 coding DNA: TGTGCCAGCAGATCACAAGAGGCCCAGTACTTC. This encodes CASRSQEAQYF.

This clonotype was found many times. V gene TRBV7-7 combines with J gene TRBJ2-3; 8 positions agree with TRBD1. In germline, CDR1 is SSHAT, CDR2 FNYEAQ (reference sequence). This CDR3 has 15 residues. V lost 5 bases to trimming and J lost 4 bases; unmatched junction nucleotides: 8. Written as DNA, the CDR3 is TGTGCCAGCAGCCCGAACGACAGGGGAGCAGATACGCAGTATTTT. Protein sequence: CASSPNDRGADTQYF. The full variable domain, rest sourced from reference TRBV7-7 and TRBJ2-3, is GAGVSQSPRYKVTKRGQDVTLRCDPISSHATLYWYQQALGQGPEFLTYFNYEAQPDKSGLPSDRFSAERPEGSISTLTIQRTEQRDSAMYRCASSPNDRGADTQYFGPGTRLTVL.

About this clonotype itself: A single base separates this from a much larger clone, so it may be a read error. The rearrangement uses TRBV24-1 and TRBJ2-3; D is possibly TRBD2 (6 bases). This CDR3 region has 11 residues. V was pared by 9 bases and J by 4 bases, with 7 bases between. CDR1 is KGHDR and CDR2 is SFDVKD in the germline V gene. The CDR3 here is CATGEADTQYF. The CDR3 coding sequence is TGTGCCACCGGGGAGGCAGATACGCAGTATTTT.

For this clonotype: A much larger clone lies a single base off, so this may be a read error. The CDR3 DNA follows: TGTGCCAGCAGCTTAGATTCAGTTAGGGCCACCTACGAGCAGTACTTC. This encodes CASSLDSVRATYEQYF. The rearrangement links TRBV7-9 to TRBJ2-7; D not resolved. CDR3 size: 16 residues. Per the germline V gene, CDR1 is SEHNR and CDR2 is FQNEAQ (reference sequence). V shed 1 base and J shed 2 bases, with 15 bases lying between them.

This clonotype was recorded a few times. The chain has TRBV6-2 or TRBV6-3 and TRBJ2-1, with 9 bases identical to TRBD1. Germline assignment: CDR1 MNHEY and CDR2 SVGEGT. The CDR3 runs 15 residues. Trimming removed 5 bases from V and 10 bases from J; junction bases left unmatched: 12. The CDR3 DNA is TGTGCCAGCAGTCAACCCGGGACAGGGCCCCTCGAGCAGTTCTTC. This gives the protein CASSQPGTGPLEQFF.

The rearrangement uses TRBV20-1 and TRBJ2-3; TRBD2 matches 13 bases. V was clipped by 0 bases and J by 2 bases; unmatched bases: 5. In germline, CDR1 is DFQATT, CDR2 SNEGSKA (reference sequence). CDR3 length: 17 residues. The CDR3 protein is CSARDMTSGGHTDTQYF. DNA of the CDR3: TGCAGTGCTAGAGATATGACTAGCGGGGGGCACACAGATACGCAGTATTTT.

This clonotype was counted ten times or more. CDR3 DNA sequence: TGTGCCTGGAGTGCGAGTTCCTACAATGAGCAGTTCTTC. Translated: CAWSASSYNEQFF. The chain employs TRBV30 and TRBJ2-1, with D uncertain. The CDR3 runs 13 residues. Germline CDR1 GTSNPN, CDR2 SVGIG (reference sequence). Trimming took off 1 base at V and 1 base at J, with 5 bases between the two ends.

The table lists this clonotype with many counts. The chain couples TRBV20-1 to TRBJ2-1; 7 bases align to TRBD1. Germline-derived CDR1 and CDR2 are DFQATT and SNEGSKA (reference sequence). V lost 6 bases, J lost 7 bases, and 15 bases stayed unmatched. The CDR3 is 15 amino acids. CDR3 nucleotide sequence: TGCAGTGCCCCTCACCGGGACAGTGTATGGAATGAGCAGTTCTTC. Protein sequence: CSAPHRDSVWNEQFF.

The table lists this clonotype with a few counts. The CDR3 reads CASSSGRGASGELFF. CDR3 in DNA: TGTGCCAGCAGTTCCGGGCGAGGGGCCAGCGGGGAGCTGTTTTTT. The chain carries TRBV11-2 and TRBJ2-2; either TRBD1 or TRBD2 may fit D (5 bases each). CDR1 and CDR2 (germline): SGHAT, FQNNGV. V lost 6 bases and J lost 7, with 18 bases in between. CDR3 length: 15 residues.

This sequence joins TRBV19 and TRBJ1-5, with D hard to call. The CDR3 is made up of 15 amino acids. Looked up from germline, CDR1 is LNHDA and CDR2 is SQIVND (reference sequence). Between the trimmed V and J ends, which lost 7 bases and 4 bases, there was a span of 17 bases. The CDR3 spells CASTDGPGGNQPQHF. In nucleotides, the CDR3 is TGTGCCAGTACGGACGGGCCTGGTGGAAATCAGCCCCAGCATTTT. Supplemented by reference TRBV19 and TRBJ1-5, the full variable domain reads DGGITQSPKYLFRKEGQNVTLSCEQNLNHDAMYWYRQDPGQGLRLIYYSQIVNDFQKGDIAEGYSVSREKKESFPLTVTSAQKNPTAFYLCASTDGPGGNQPQHFGDGTRLSIL.